This T cell receptor beta chain was recovered during a study of tumor and adjacent non-tumor tissue in lung cancer. The library came from three nested PCR rounds adapted from ARM-PCR protocols. TCRdb analysed the multiplex PCR reads with MiXCR anew, one entry per CDR3 protein. The sample comprises under 95,000 distinct CDR3 sequences, roughly two thirds of which are singletons, and roughly 15% rests with the top ten. General observations from the study: TCR diversity was significantly greater in tumor than normal lung tissue. Higher tumor TCR diversity was associated with shorter survival.

RNA was extracted from bulk tissue without any cell sorting. Comments on this clonotype: As yet, its antigen is unknown. One end of the junction fails to match germline, which may point to a read error.

The sequence was obtained from a man between 65 and 85 years old with non-small cell lung cancer. Sequenced sample: lung tumor tissue.

As DNA, the CDR3 is TGCGCCCGCAGCCAGAATCGACTAGCGGGAGATACGAACCAAGAGACCCAGTACTTC. Its protein is CARSQNRLAGDTNQETQYF. The rearrangement joins TRBV4-1 to TRBJ2-5; TRBD2 matches at 12 bases. Looked up from germline, CDR1 is MGHRA and CDR2 is YSYEKL. CDR3 length: 19 amino acids.